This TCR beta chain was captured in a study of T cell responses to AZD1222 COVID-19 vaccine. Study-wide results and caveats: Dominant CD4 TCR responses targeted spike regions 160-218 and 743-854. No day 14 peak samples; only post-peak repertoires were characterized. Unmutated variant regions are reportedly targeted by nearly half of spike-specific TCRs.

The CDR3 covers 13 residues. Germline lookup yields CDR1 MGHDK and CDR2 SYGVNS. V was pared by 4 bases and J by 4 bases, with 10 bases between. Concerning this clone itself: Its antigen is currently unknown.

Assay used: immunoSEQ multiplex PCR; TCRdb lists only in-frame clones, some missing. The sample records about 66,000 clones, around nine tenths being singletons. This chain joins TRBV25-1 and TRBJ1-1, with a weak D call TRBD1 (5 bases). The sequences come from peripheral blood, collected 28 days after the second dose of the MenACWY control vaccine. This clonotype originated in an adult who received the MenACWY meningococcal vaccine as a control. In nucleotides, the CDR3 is TGTGCCAGCAGTGGGGGGGGAGCCACTGAAGCTTTCTTT. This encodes CASSGGGATEAFF.